A selection of T cell receptor beta chains follows, all from one sample in a study of blood T cell repertoires in COVID-19. Only in-frame clones appear in the TCRdb table, and some are missing; sequencing was by immunoSEQ multiplex PCR. The sample has 150,000 to 200,000 clones; about 81% are singletons. Sequences were obtained from peripheral blood. The source of these receptors is a man in his fifties or sixties with active or convalescent COVID-19. Each CDR3 is given with its conserved first and last residue. The order of the fields is J gene, D gene, CDR3 length, V gene, clone size, CDR3 protein, CDR3 DNA. D genes are given only for firm matches. Not all rows give a size; the values are once, few, many and, for expanded clones, a class.

J gene: TRBJ2-7
D gene: TRBD2
CDR3 length: 16
V gene: TRBV10-3
clone size: few
CDR3 protein: CASSPGLAGEQDEQYF
CDR3 DNA: TGTGCCTCATCACCAGGGCTAGCGGGAGAGCAGGACGAGCAGTACTTC

J gene: TRBJ1-1
D gene: -
CDR3 length: 13
V gene: TRBV7-9
clone size: -
CDR3 protein: CASRGPLNTEAFF
CDR3 DNA: TGTGCCAGCAGGGGCCCGCTGAACACTGAAGCTTTCTTT

J gene: TRBJ2-2
D gene: -
CDR3 length: 13
V gene: TRBV2
clone size: -
CDR3 protein: CASSEGLPEELFF
CDR3 DNA: TGTGCCAGCAGTGAAGGACTACCGGAAGAGCTGTTTTTT

J gene: TRBJ1-3
D gene: TRBD1
CDR3 length: 17
V gene: TRBV3-1/TRBV3-2
clone size: -
CDR3 protein: CASSQDIGQGPGNTIYF
CDR3 DNA: TGTGCCAGCAGCCAAGATATAGGACAGGGCCCGGGAAACACCATATATTTT

J gene: TRBJ2-7
D gene: TRBD2
CDR3 length: 15
V gene: TRBV7-2
clone size: -
CDR3 protein: CASSSRTSGSNEQYF
CDR3 DNA: TGTGCCAGCAGCAGCCGGACTAGCGGGAGTAACGAGCAGTACTTC

J gene: TRBJ2-1
D gene: -
CDR3 length: 16
V gene: TRBV6-1
clone size: -
CDR3 protein: CASSESSQTSYNEQFF
CDR3 DNA: TGTGCCAGCAGTGAAAGTTCACAGACCTCCTACAATGAGCAGTTCTTC

J gene: TRBJ1-1
D gene: -
CDR3 length: 11
V gene: TRBV12-3/TRBV12-4
clone size: few
CDR3 protein: CASRGQLEAFF
CDR3 DNA: TGTGCCAGCAGGGGACAACTAGAAGCTTTCTTT

J gene: TRBJ2-7
D gene: -
CDR3 length: 14
V gene: TRBV3-1/TRBV3-2
clone size: -
CDR3 protein: CASSQEAELREQYF
CDR3 DNA: TGTGCCAGCAGCCAAGAGGCGGAGCTACGCGAGCAGTACTTC

J gene: TRBJ2-3
D gene: TRBD2
CDR3 length: 17
V gene: TRBV19
clone size: -
CDR3 protein: CASSGPGLAGGGDTQYF
CDR3 DNA: TGTGCCAGTAGTGGGCCGGGACTAGCGGGAGGAGGAGATACGCAGTATTTT

J gene: TRBJ1-2
D gene: TRBD1
CDR3 length: 15
V gene: TRBV24-1
clone size: few
CDR3 protein: CATSDRGQGAAGYTF
CDR3 DNA: TGTGCCACCAGTGATCGGGGACAGGGGGCAGCTGGCTACACCTTC

J gene: TRBJ2-5
D gene: TRBD2
CDR3 length: 13
V gene: TRBV19
clone size: -
CDR3 protein: CATGTSGRKTQYF
CDR3 DNA: TGTGCCACTGGGACTAGCGGGAGGAAGACCCAGTACTTC

J gene: TRBJ1-4
D gene: -
CDR3 length: 13
V gene: TRBV18
clone size: -
CDR3 protein: CASSIGLGEKLFF
CDR3 DNA: TGTGCCAGCTCAATCGGGTTGGGTGAAAAACTGTTTTTT

J gene: TRBJ1-5
D gene: -
CDR3 length: 15
V gene: TRBV6-1
clone size: -
CDR3 protein: CASSDVAGVDQPQHF
CDR3 DNA: TGTGCCAGCAGTGATGTGGCAGGGGTGGATCAGCCCCAGCATTTT

J gene: TRBJ2-1
D gene: TRBD2
CDR3 length: 15
V gene: TRBV7-2
clone size: -
CDR3 protein: CASSLGLAVYNEQFF
CDR3 DNA: TGTGCCAGCAGCTTAGGACTAGCGGTGTACAATGAGCAGTTCTTC

J gene: TRBJ2-7
D gene: TRBD2
CDR3 length: 14
V gene: TRBV28
clone size: -
CDR3 protein: CASSTAGGKYEQYF
CDR3 DNA: TGTGCCAGCAGTACAGCGGGAGGGAAGTACGAGCAGTACTTC

J gene: TRBJ2-7
D gene: -
CDR3 length: 14
V gene: TRBV5-4
clone size: -
CDR3 protein: CASSTRDGSYEQYF
CDR3 DNA: TGTGCCAGCAGCACGCGGGACGGATCCTACGAGCAGTACTTC

J gene: TRBJ2-5
D gene: TRBD2
CDR3 length: 13
V gene: TRBV5-4
clone size: -
CDR3 protein: CASSGGLQETQYF
CDR3 DNA: TGTGCCAGCAGCGGGGGACTACAAGAGACCCAGTACTTC

J gene: TRBJ1-2
D gene: TRBD1
CDR3 length: 14
V gene: TRBV7-2
clone size: -
CDR3 protein: CASSRDRGADGYTF
CDR3 DNA: TGTGCCAGCAGCAGAGACAGGGGAGCGGATGGCTACACCTTC

J gene: TRBJ1-5
D gene: -
CDR3 length: 18
V gene: TRBV21-1
clone size: -
CDR3 protein: CASQPRTGFIVCNQPQHF
CDR3 DNA: TGTGCCAGCCAGCCCCGGACAGGGTTTATTGTATGTAATCAGCCCCAGCATTTT

J gene: TRBJ2-1
D gene: TRBD2
CDR3 length: 14
V gene: TRBV19
clone size: -
CDR3 protein: CASRSSGTANEQFF
CDR3 DNA: TGTGCCAGTAGGTCTAGCGGGACGGCCAATGAGCAGTTCTTC

J gene: TRBJ1-5
D gene: -
CDR3 length: 17
V gene: TRBV1
clone size: -
CDR3 protein: CTSSQSGAGQCNQPQHF
CDR3 DNA: TGCACCAGCAGCCAGAGTGGGGCGGGACAGTGTAATCAGCCCCAGCATTTT

J gene: TRBJ2-3
D gene: TRBD1
CDR3 length: 15
V gene: TRBV11-1
clone size: -
CDR3 protein: CASSLRQGAGDTQYF
CDR3 DNA: TGTGCCAGCAGCCTACGACAGGGGGCAGGGGATACGCAGTATTTT

J gene: TRBJ1-2
D gene: -
CDR3 length: 10
V gene: TRBV19
clone size: -
CDR3 protein: CASSAYGYTF
CDR3 DNA: TGTGCCAGTAGTGCGTATGGCTACACCTTC

J gene: TRBJ1-1
D gene: TRBD1
CDR3 length: 14
V gene: TRBV27
clone size: -
CDR3 protein: CASSGGQLNTEAFF
CDR3 DNA: TGTGCCAGCAGTGGGGGACAGCTGAACACTGAAGCTTTCTTT

J gene: TRBJ1-5
D gene: -
CDR3 length: 15
V gene: TRBV28
clone size: -
CDR3 protein: CASSFGQGFRQPQHF
CDR3 DNA: TGTGCCAGCAGTTTCGGTCAGGGGTTTAGGCAGCCCCAGCATTTT

J gene: TRBJ1-6
D gene: -
CDR3 length: 17
V gene: TRBV19
clone size: -
CDR3 protein: CASSIGIGRGPGSPLHF
CDR3 DNA: TGTGCCAGTAGTATAGGGATTGGAAGGGGTCCCGGATCACCCCTCCACTTT

J gene: TRBJ2-3
D gene: TRBD2
CDR3 length: 15
V gene: TRBV9
clone size: -
CDR3 protein: CASSGTSGYTRTQYF
CDR3 DNA: TGTGCCAGCAGCGGGACTAGCGGGTACACACGGACGCAGTATTTT

J gene: TRBJ2-6
D gene: -
CDR3 length: 15
V gene: TRBV3-1/TRBV3-2
clone size: -
CDR3 protein: CASSQLRSGANVLTF
CDR3 DNA: TGTGCCAGCAGCCAACTCCGCTCTGGGGCCAACGTCCTGACTTTC

J gene: TRBJ2-1
D gene: TRBD2
CDR3 length: 19
V gene: TRBV6-1
clone size: -
CDR3 protein: CASSARASPSGGTYNEQFF
CDR3 DNA: TGTGCCAGCAGTGCTAGGGCGTCTCCTAGCGGGGGAACCTACAATGAGCAGTTCTTC

J gene: TRBJ1-2
D gene: TRBD1
CDR3 length: 16
V gene: TRBV4-1
clone size: few
CDR3 protein: CASSPPTFTGEAGYTF
CDR3 DNA: TGCGCCAGCAGCCCGCCAACTTTCACAGGGGAGGCTGGCTACACCTTC

J gene: TRBJ1-4
D gene: -
CDR3 length: 15
V gene: TRBV6-5
clone size: -
CDR3 protein: CASSYRGSPNEKLFF
CDR3 DNA: TGTGCCAGCAGTTACAGAGGGAGCCCTAATGAAAAACTGTTTTTT

J gene: TRBJ2-7
D gene: TRBD1
CDR3 length: 14
V gene: TRBV6-5
clone size: few
CDR3 protein: CASQQTRGFYEQYF
CDR3 DNA: TGTGCCAGCCAACAAACCAGGGGGTTTTACGAGCAGTACTTC

J gene: TRBJ2-1
D gene: TRBD2
CDR3 length: 17
V gene: TRBV6-4
clone size: -
CDR3 protein: CASSRSGLAGSYNEQFF
CDR3 DNA: TGTGCCAGCAGCCGATCCGGACTAGCGGGCTCCTACAATGAGCAGTTCTTC

J gene: TRBJ2-7
D gene: TRBD2
CDR3 length: 19
V gene: TRBV5-1
clone size: -
CDR3 protein: CASSLRVAGDSLTLYEQYF
CDR3 DNA: TGCGCCAGCAGCTTGCGTGTAGCGGGGGACTCATTAACTCTATACGAGCAGTACTTC

J gene: TRBJ2-1
D gene: TRBD2
CDR3 length: 15
V gene: TRBV5-1
clone size: -
CDR3 protein: CASSLEPGLANEQFF
CDR3 DNA: TGCGCCAGCAGCTTGGAGCCGGGACTAGCGAATGAGCAGTTCTTC

J gene: TRBJ2-5
D gene: -
CDR3 length: 15
V gene: TRBV7-2
clone size: -
CDR3 protein: CASSLGSGRQETQYF
CDR3 DNA: TGTGCCAGCAGCTTAGGTTCAGGGCGACAAGAGACCCAGTACTTC

J gene: TRBJ2-2
D gene: -
CDR3 length: 19
V gene: TRBV4-1
clone size: few
CDR3 protein: CASSHLAVADKSNTGELFF
CDR3 DNA: TGCGCCAGCAGCCACCTAGCAGTAGCTGATAAATCGAACACCGGGGAGCTGTTTTTT

J gene: TRBJ2-3
D gene: TRBD1
CDR3 length: 16
V gene: TRBV6-1
clone size: -
CDR3 protein: CASSGWTGASTDTQYF
CDR3 DNA: TGTGCCAGCAGTGGATGGACAGGGGCAAGCACAGATACGCAGTATTTT

J gene: TRBJ2-5
D gene: -
CDR3 length: 13
V gene: TRBV7-6
clone size: -
CDR3 protein: CASTSQYQETQYF
CDR3 DNA: TGTGCCAGCACCTCACAGTACCAAGAGACCCAGTACTTC